A single T cell receptor beta chain is shown here with its context. Antigen unknown. As it was prepared, the TCRbeta library received unique molecular identifiers. MiXCR was run by TCRdb on the PCR reads, yielding one entry per CDR3 protein. The table lists hundreds of thousands of distinct CDR3 sequences, approximately 22% of them singletons. The entry originates in a study of T-cell reconstitution after alpha-beta-depleted transplantation in children. Study-wide points: The authors attributed T-cell counts and diversity one year after transplant mostly to newly produced T cells.

Germline assignment: CDR1 SGHTA and CDR2 FQGNSA. V trimming: 5 bases; J trimming: 10 bases; junction bases outside the gene matches: 14. The CDR3 is 17 residues long. The V call is TRBV7-2, the J call TRBJ2-3; 14 bases are shared with TRBD2. The TCR was taken from a boy in the first two years of life who had a stem cell transplant for acute myeloid leukemia, so the T cells may come from the graft donor. Sequenced material: PBMCs, mostly from graft donor cells, taken 360 days after TCRalphabeta/CD19-depleted stem cell transplant. In DNA form, the CDR3 reads TGTGCCAGCAGCCCCCGACTAGCGGGGGGGTCGACTCCACCGCAGTATTTT. It codes for CASSPRLAGGSTPPQYF.